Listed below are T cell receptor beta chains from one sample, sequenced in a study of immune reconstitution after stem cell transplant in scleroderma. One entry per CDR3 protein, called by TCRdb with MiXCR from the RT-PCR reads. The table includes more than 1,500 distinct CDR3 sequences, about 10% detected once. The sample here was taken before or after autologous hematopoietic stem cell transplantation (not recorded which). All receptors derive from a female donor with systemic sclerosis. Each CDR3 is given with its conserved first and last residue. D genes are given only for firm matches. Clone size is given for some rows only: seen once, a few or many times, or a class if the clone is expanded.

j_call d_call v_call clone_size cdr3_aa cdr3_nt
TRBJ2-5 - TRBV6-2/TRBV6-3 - CASTPGSLARGYQETQYF TGTGCCAGCACCCCGGGCTCATTGGCACGCGGTTACCAAGAGACCCAGTACTTC
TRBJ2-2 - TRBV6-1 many CASIPVNTGELFF TGTGCCAGCATCCCAGTAAACACCGGGGAGCTGTTTTTT
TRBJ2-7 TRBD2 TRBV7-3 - CASSLKAGGGYEQYF TGTGCCAGCAGCTTAAAAGCGGGGGGGGGCTACGAGCAGTACTTC
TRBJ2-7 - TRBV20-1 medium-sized CSARRSGVAYEQYF TGCAGTGCCCGGAGGTCGGGAGTCGCCTACGAGCAGTACTTC
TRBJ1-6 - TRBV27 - CASSLLGGDSPLHF TGTGCCAGCAGTTTATTAGGGGGTGACTCACCCCTCCACTTT
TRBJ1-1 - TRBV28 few CASSGRGVNTEAFF TGTGCCAGCAGCGGGAGAGGGGTGAACACTGAAGCTTTCTTT
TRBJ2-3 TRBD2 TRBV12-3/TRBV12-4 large CASSSGTSGRKDTQYF TGTGCCAGCAGCTCCGGGACTAGCGGGAGAAAAGATACGCAGTATTTT
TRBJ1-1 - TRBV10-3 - CATLAQTEAFF TGTGCCACCCTAGCACAGACAGAAGCTTTCTTT
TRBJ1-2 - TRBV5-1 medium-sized CASSLVGETGYTF TGCGCCAGCAGCTTGGTTGGGGAGACTGGCTACACCTTC
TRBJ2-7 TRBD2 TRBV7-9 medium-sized CASSFKNGLAAPTYGQYF TGTGCCAGCAGCTTTAAAAACGGACTAGCGGCGCCCACCTACGGGCAGTACTTC
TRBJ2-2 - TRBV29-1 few CSVGHSTGELFF TGCAGCGTTGGGCATAGCACCGGGGAGCTGTTTTTT
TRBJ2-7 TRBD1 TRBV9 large CASSAGTVSYEQYF TGTGCCAGCAGCGCGGGGACAGTTTCCTACGAGCAGTACTTC
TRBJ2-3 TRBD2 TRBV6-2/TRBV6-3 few CASNRNSGDTQYF TGTGCCAGCAATAGGAATAGCGGGGATACGCAGTATTTT
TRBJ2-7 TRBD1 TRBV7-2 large CASSPDRGRGQYF TGTGCCAGCAGTCCGGACAGGGGGCGAGGGCAGTACTTC
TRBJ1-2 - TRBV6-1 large CATQTSANYGYTF TGTGCCACCCAGACGTCAGCAAACTATGGCTACACCTTC
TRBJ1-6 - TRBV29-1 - CSVAKQANSPLHF TGCAGCGTCGCGAAGCAAGCTAATTCACCCCTCCACTTT
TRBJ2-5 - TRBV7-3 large CASSLGGKTQYF TGTGCCAGCAGCTTAGGAGGAAAGACCCAGTACTTC
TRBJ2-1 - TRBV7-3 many CASSLSRDNNEQFF TGTGCCAGCAGCTTATCCCGGGACAACAATGAGCAGTTCTTC
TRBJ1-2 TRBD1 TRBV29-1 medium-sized CSAKDRATNYGYTF TGCAGCGCTAAGGACAGGGCGACTAACTATGGCTACACCTTC
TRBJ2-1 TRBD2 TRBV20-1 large CSARPSGRYNEQFF TGCAGTGCTAGACCCAGCGGGAGATACAATGAGCAGTTCTTC
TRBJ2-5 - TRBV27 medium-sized CASSSLGETQYF TGTGCCAGCAGCTCCCTTGGGGAGACCCAGTACTTC
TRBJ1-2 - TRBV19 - CASNSWGDYGYTF TGTGCCAGTAACTCTTGGGGGGACTATGGCTACACCTTC
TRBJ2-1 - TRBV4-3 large CASSQVMASEGSNEQFF TGCGCCAGCAGCCAAGTTATGGCTTCGGAGGGTAGCAATGAGCAGTTCTTC
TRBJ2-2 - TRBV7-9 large CASSLVSGYTGELFF TGTGCCAGCAGCTTAGTCTCAGGATACACCGGGGAGCTGTTTTTT
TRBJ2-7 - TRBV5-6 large CASSLLRQLQAQYF TGTGCCAGCAGCTTGCTGCGGCAACTCCAAGCGCAGTACTTC
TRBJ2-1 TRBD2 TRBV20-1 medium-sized CSARGLARGYNEQFF TGCAGTGCTAGAGGACTAGCTAGGGGCTACAATGAGCAGTTCTTC
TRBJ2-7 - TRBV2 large CASTIGLYEQYF TGTGCCAGCACCATAGGGCTTTACGAGCAGTACTTC
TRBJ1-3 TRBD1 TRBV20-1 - CSARPRGPGNTIYF TGCAGTGCTAGACCCAGGGGGCCTGGAAACACCATATATTTT
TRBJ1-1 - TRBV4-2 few CASSQVAVNTEAFF TGTGCCAGCAGCCAAGTAGCAGTGAACACTGAAGCTTTCTTT
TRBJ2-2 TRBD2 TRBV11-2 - CAGRLARAGELFF TGTGCCGGCCGACTAGCGAGGGCCGGGGAGCTGTTTTTT
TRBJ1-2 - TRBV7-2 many CASSSSTGRQAEGYTF TGTGCCAGCAGCTCCTCTACCGGGAGACAGGCGGAGGGCTACACCTTC
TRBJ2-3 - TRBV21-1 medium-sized CASSKARGPRLMDTQYF TGTGCCAGCAGCAAAGCGCGGGGGCCCCGTCTCATGGATACGCAGTATTTT
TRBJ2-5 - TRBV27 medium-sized CASILRSHPQYF TGTGCCAGCATTTTAAGGTCCCACCCCCAGTACTTC
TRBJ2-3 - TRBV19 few CASSIDRDSTDTQYF TGTGCCAGTAGTATAGATCGGGACAGCACAGATACGCAGTATTTT
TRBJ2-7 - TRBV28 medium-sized CASRPDTGYPNYEQYF TGTGCCAGCAGACCTGATACAGGGTATCCTAACTACGAGCAGTACTTC
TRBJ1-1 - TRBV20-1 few CSAREQGAFNTEAFF TGCAGTGCTAGGGAACAGGGCGCCTTCAACACTGAAGCTTTCTTT
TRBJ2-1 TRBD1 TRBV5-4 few CASSSLGQGLSEQFF TGTGCCAGCAGCTCCCTAGGACAGGGATTAAGTGAGCAGTTCTTC
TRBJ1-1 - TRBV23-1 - CASSQSEVQGGLNTEAFF TGCGCCAGCAGTCAATCGGAGGTACAGGGCGGTTTGAACACTGAAGCTTTCTTT
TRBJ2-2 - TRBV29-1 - CSVVGQSNTGELFF TGCAGCGTTGTTGGGCAGTCGAACACCGGGGAGCTGTTTTTT
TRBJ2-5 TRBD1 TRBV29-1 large CSVEYPGTGEKWWTQYF TGCAGCGTTGAATATCCCGGGACAGGGGAAAAATGGTGGACCCAGTACTTC
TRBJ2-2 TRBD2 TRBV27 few CASSFSGNPGELFF TGTGCCAGCAGTTTTAGCGGGAATCCCGGGGAGCTGTTTTTT
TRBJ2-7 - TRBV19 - CASSIGAAPTYEQYF TGTGCCAGTAGTATAGGTGCAGCCCCGACCTACGAGCAGTACTTC
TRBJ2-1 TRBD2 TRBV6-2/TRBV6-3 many CASSYLAGPYNEQFF TGTGCCAGCAGTTACCTAGCGGGGCCCTACAATGAGCAGTTCTTC
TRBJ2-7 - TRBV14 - CASSPANYEQYF TGTGCCAGCAGCCCAGCGAACTACGAGCAGTACTTC
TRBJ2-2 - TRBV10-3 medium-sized CAISELLNGDTGELFF TGTGCCATCAGTGAGCTTCTTAACGGGGACACCGGGGAGCTGTTTTTT
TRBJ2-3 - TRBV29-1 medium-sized CSVEFGGDTQYF TGCAGCGTTGAGTTCGGCGGAGATACGCAGTATTTT
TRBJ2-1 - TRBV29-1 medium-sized CSVDKGINNEQFF TGCAGCGTTGATAAGGGGATCAACAATGAGCAGTTCTTC
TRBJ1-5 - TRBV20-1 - CSASPGGDQLQHF TGCAGTGCTAGTCCGGGGGGCGACCAGCTCCAGCATTTT
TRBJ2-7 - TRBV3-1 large CASSQEDYEQYF TGTGCCAGCAGCCAAGAGGATTACGAGCAGTACTTC
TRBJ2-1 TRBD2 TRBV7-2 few CASSLGGGLRSSYNEQFF TGTGCCAGCAGCTTAGGGGGAGGGCTTCGAAGCTCCTACAATGAGCAGTTCTTC
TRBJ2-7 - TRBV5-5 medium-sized CASTHGPTTYEQYF TGTGCCAGCACCCACGGGCCGACCACCTACGAGCAGTACTTC
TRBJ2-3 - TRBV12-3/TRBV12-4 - CASSLVGVWKYF TGTGCCAGCAGTTTAGTGGGGGTGTGGAAGTATTTT
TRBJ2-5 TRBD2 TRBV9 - CASSAVAGMGEAQYF TGTGCCAGCAGCGCCGTAGCGGGGATGGGCGAGGCCCAGTACTTC
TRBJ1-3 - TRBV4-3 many CASSQDSLSGNTIYF TGCGCCAGCAGCCAAGATTCGCTCTCTGGAAACACCATATATTTT
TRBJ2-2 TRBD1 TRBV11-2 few CASSTTTLGTGNTGELFF TGTGCCAGCAGCACTACGACCCTCGGGACAGGGAACACCGGGGAGCTGTTTTTT